One T cell receptor beta chain is described in this entry. In the study's own analysis: Estimation of nucleated cell counts relied on the amplification of reference gene primers. Sequencing used immunoSEQ multiplex PCR; TCRdb keeps in-frame clones, though not all of them. V and J calls and clone size are given by that table; D and trimming were obtained from the DNA. The table lists approximately 200,000 clones, about 81% of them singletons. This record belongs to a study of blood T cell repertoires in COVID-19. Study background: T cells, B-cell-depleted T cells, or PBMCs provided the cDNA or gDNA that served as material.

This CDR3 contains 13 residues. V lost 3 bases, J lost 4 bases, and 2 bases stayed unmatched. CDR1 and CDR2 (germline): SGHAT, FQNNGV. Seattle participants joined during active infection and were tracked over time. V usage is TRBV11-2 and J usage is TRBJ1-2, with 7 bases that match TRBD1. This TCR was sampled from a woman older than 75 with COVID-19, enrolled during active disease. Sequencing was done on a sample of peripheral blood. This CDR3 reads CASSFTGVYGYTF. Here the CDR3 DNA reads TGTGCCAGCAGCTTCACAGGGGTCTATGGCTACACCTTC. Combining the CDR3 with reference TRBV11-2 and TRBJ1-2 gives the whole variable domain EAGVAQSPRYKIIEKRQSVAFWCNPISGHATLYWYQQILGQGPKLLIQFQNNGVVDDSQLPKDRFSAERLKGVDSTLKIQPAKLEDSAVYLCASSFTGVYGYTFGSGTRLTVV.